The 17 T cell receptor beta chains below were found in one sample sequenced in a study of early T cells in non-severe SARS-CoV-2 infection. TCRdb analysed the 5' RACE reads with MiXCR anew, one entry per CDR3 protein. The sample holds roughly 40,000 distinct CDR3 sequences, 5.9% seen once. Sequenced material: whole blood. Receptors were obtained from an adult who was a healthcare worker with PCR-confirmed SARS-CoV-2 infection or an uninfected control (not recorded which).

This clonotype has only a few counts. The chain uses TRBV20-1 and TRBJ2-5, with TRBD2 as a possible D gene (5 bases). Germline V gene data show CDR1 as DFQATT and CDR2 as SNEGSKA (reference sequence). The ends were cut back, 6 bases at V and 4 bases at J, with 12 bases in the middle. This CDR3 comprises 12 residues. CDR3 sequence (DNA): TGCAGTGCCGGACTGGTCCGAGAGACCCAGTACTTC. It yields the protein CSAGLVRETQYF.

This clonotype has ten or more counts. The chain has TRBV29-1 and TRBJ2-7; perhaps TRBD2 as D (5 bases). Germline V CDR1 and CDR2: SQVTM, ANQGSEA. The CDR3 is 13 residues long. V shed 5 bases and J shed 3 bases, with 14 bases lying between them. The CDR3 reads CSVLGSGYYEQYF. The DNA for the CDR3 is TGCAGCGTTTTAGGGAGCGGTTACTACGAGCAGTACTTC.

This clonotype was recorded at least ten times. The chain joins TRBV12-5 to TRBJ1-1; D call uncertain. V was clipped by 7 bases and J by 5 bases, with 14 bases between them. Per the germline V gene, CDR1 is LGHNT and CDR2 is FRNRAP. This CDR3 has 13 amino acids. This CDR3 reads CASAPPGETEAFF. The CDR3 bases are TGTGCTAGTGCCCCCCCCGGTGAAACTGAAGCTTTCTTT.

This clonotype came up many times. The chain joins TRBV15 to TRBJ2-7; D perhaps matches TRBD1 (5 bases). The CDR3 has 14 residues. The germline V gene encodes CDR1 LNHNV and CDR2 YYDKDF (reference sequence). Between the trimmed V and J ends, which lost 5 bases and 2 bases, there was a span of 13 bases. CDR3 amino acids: CATSRDRIAYEQYF. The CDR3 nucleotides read TGTGCCACCAGCCGTGACAGAATCGCCTACGAGCAGTACTTC.

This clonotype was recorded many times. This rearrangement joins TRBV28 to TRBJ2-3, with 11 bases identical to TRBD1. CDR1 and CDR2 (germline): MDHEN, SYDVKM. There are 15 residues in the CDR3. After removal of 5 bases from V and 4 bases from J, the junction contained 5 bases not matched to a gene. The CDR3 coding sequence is TGTGCCAGCAGTGCGGGGACAGGGGGTTCAGATACGCAGTATTTT. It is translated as CASSAGTGGSDTQYF.

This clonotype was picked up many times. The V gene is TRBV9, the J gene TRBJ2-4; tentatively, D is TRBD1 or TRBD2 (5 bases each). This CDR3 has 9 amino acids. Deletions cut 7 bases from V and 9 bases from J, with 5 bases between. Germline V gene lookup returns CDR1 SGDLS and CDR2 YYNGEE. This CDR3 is CASGGIQYF. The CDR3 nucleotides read TGTGCCAGCGGGGGCATTCAGTACTTC. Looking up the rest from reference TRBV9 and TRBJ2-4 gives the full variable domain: DSGVTQTPKHLITATGQRVTLRCSPRSGDLSVYWYQQSLDQGLQFLIQYYNGEERAKGNILERFSAQQFPDLHSELNLSSLELGDSALYFCASGGIQYFGAGTRLSVL.

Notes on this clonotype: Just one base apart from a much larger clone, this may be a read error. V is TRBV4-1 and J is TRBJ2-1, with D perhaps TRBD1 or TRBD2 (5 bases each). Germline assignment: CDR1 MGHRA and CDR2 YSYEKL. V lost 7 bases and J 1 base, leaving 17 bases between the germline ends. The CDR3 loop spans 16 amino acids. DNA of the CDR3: TGCGCCAGCACCCGGGACGCATCCCTTTCCTACAATGAGCAGTTCTTC. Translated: CASTRDASLSYNEQFF.

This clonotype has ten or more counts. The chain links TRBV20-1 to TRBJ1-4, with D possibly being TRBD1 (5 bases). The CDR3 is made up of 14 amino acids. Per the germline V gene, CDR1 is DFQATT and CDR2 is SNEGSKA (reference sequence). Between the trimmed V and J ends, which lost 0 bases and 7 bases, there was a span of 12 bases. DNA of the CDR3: TGCAGTGCTAGAGATCTCGGGAGGGGTGAAAAACTGTTTTTT. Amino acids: CSARDLGRGEKLFF.

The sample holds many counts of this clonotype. The chain's CDR3 is CSVGLSIGGTANTIYF. Written as DNA, the CDR3 is TGCAGCGTTGGCCTCTCCATCGGGGGTACTGCAAACACCATATATTTT. The rearrangement uses TRBV29-1 and TRBJ1-3; a weak D match, TRBD1 (5 bases). This CDR3 is built from 16 residues. The germline V gene encodes CDR1 SQVTM and CDR2 ANQGSEA. Trimming cost V 4 bases and J 6 bases, with 22 bases left between them.

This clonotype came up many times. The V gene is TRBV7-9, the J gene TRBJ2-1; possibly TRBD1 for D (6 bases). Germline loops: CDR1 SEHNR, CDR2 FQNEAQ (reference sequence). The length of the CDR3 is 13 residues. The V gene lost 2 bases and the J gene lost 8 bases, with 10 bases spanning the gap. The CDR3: CASSLLPGDEQFF. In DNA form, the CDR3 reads TGTGCCAGCAGCTTACTCCCAGGGGATGAGCAGTTCTTC. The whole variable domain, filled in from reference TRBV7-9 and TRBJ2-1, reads DTGVSQNPRHKITKRGQNVTFRCDPISEHNRLYWYRQTLGQGPEFLTYFQNEAQLEKSRLLSDRFSAERPKGSFSTLEIQRTEQGDSAMYLCASSLLPGDEQFFGPGTRLTVL.

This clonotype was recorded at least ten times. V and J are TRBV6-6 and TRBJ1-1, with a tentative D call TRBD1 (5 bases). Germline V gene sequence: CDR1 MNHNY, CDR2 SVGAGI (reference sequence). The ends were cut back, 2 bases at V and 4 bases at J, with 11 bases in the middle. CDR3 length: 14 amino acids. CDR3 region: CASSYAGGGTEAFF. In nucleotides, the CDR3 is TGTGCCAGCAGTTACGCCGGGGGGGGCACTGAAGCTTTCTTT.

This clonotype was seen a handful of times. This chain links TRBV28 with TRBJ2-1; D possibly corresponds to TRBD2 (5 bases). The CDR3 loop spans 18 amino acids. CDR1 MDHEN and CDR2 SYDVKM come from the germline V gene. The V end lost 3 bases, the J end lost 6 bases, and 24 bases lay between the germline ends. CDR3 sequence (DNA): TGTGCCAGCAGTTTTTTTAGGTTGGAGACCCCGAGGGCCAATGAGCAGTTCTTC. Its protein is CASSFFRLETPRANEQFF. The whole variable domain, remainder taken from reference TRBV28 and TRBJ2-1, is DVKVTQSSRYLVKRTGEKVFLECVQDMDHENMFWYRQDPGLGLRLIYFSYDVKMKEKGDIPEGYSVSREKKERFSLILESASTNQTSMYLCASSFFRLETPRANEQFFGPGTRLTVL.

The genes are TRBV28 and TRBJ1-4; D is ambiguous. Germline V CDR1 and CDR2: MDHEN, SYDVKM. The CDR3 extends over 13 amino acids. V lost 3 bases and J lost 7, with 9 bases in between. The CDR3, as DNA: TGTGCCAGCAGTTTTCGGGTTTCTGAAAAACTGTTTTTT. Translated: CASSFRVSEKLFF. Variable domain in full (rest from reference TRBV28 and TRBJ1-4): DVKVTQSSRYLVKRTGEKVFLECVQDMDHENMFWYRQDPGLGLRLIYFSYDVKMKEKGDIPEGYSVSREKKERFSLILESASTNQTSMYLCASSFRVSEKLFFGSGTQLSVL.

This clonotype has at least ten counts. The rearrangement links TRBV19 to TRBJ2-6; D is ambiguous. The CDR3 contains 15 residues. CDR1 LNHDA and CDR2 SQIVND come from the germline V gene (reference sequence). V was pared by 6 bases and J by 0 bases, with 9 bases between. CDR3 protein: CASREVNSGANVLTF. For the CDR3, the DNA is TGTGCCAGTAGAGAGGTAAACTCTGGGGCCAACGTCCTGACTTTC.

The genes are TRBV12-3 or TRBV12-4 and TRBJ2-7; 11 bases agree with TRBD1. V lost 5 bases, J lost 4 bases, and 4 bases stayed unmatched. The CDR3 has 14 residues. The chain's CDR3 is CASSAGTGGYEQYF. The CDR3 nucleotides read TGTGCCAGCAGTGCCGGGACAGGGGGGTACGAGCAGTACTTC.

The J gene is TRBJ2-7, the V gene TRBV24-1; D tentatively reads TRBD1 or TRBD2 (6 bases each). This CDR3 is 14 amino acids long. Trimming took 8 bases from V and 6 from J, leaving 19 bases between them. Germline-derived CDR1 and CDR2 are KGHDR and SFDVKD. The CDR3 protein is CATTHWGAGSEQYF. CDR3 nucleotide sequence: TGTGCCACCACCCATTGGGGGGCAGGTAGCGAGCAGTACTTC.

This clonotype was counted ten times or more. CDR3 nucleotide sequence: TGTGCCAGCAGCTCTTCAGGGGGCCGCACCGGGGAGCTGTTTTTT. It yields the protein CASSSSGGRTGELFF. The genes are TRBV7-6 and TRBJ2-2; 8 bases map to TRBD1. The CDR3 spans 15 residues. Germline CDR1 SGHVS, CDR2 FNYEAQ. V was clipped by 4 bases and J by 4 bases; unmatched bases: 5.